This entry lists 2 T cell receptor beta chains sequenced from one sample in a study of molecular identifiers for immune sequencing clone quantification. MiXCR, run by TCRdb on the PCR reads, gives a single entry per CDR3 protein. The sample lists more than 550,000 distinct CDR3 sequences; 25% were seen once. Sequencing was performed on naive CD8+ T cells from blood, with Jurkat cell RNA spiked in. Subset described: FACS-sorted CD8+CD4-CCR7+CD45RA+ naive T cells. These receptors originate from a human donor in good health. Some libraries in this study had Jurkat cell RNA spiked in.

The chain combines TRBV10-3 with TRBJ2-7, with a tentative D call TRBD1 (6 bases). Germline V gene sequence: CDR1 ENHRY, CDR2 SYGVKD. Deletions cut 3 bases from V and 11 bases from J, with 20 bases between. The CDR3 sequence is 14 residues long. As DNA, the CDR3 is TGTGCCATCAGTGATGGGACATCGCTACCTTTGGAGTACTTC. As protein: CAISDGTSLPLEYF.

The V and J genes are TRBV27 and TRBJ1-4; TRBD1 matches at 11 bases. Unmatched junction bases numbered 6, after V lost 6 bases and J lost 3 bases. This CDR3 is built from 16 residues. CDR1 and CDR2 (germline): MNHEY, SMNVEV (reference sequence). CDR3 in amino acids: CASREGQGGANEKLFF. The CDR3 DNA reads TGTGCCAGCAGAGAGGGACAGGGGGGAGCTAATGAAAAACTGTTTTTT.